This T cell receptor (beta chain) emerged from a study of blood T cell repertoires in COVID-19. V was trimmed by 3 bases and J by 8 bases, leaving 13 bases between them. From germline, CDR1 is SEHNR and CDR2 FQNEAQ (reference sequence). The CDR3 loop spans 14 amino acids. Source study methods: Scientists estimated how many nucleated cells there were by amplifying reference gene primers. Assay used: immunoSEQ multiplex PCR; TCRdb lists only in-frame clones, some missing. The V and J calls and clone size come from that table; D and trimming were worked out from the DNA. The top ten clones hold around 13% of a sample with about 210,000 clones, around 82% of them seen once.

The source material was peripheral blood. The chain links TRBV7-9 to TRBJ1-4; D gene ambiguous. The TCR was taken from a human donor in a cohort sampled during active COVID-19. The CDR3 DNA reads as TGTGCCAGCAGCTTGATAGGGAGCCCGGAAAAACTGTTTTTT. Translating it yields CASSLIGSPEKLFF.